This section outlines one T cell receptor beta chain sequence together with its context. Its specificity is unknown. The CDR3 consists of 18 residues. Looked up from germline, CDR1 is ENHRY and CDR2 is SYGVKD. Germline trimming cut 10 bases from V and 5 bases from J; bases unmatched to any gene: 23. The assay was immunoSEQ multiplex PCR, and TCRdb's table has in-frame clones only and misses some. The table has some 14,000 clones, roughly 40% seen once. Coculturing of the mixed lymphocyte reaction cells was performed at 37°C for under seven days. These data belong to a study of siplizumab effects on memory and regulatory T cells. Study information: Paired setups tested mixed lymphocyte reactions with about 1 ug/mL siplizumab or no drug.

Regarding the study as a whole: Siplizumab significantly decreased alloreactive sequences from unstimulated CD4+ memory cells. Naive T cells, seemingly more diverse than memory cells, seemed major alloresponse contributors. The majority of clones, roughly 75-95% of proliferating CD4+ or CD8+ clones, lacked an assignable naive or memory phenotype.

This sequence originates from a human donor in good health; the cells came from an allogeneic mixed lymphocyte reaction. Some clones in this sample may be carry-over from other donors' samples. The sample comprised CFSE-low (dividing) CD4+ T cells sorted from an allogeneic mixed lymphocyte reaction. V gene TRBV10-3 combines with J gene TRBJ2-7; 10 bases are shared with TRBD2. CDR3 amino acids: CATKAKMGTSEYPDEQYF. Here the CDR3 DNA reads TGTGCCACAAAAGCCAAGATGGGGACTAGCGAATATCCGGACGAGCAGTACTTC.